The 4 T cell receptor beta chains reported below all come from one sample, sequenced in a study of early T cells in non-severe SARS-CoV-2 infection. TCRdb recomputed calls from the 5' RACE reads with MiXCR, one row per CDR3 protein. Of some 48,000 distinct CDR3 sequences in the sample, 6% to 8% were seen once. Sequenced material: whole blood. The receptors shown here come from an adult who was a healthcare worker with PCR-confirmed SARS-CoV-2 infection or an uninfected control (not recorded which).

Details on this clonotype: The junction shows a germline mismatch at one end, possibly a read error. The chain joins TRBV6-1 to TRBJ1-2; a weak D match, TRBD1 (6 bases). From germline, CDR1 is MNHNS and CDR2 SASEGT. This CDR3 region has 15 residues. The CDR3 DNA reads TGTGCCAGCAGAGAAGGGGGGACACCCTATTATGGCTACACCTTC. This encodes CASREGGTPYYGYTF.

The V call is TRBV7-9, the J call TRBJ2-5; 8 bases align to TRBD2. V dropped 5 bases and J dropped 2; count of bases not matched to a gene: 13. The CDR3 contains 17 residues. CDR1 and CDR2 (germline): SEHNR, FQNEAQ (reference sequence). The chain's CDR3 is CASSVGLATVWQETQYF. The CDR3 DNA follows: TGTGCCAGCAGCGTCGGACTAGCTACTGTTTGGCAAGAGACCCAGTACTTC.

This clonotype has at least ten counts. Here the CDR3 reads CASSQRRMGRNEQFF. The CDR3 nucleotides read TGTGCCAGCAGTCAGCGTCGTATGGGCCGTAATGAGCAGTTCTTC. V usage is TRBV27 and J usage is TRBJ2-1, with D uncertain. The CDR3 contains 15 residues. Germline loops: CDR1 MNHEY, CDR2 SMNVEV (reference sequence). V was trimmed by 5 bases and J by 7 bases, leaving 18 bases between them.

Only a few counts were recorded for this clonotype. J is TRBJ1-2 and V is TRBV27; a weak D match, TRBD1 (6 bases). CDR3 size: 13 residues. V was clipped by 3 bases and J by 2 bases, with 7 bases between them. CDR1 is MNHEY and CDR2 is SMNVEV in the germline V gene (reference sequence). DNA for the CDR3: TGTGCCAGCAGTTTTAGGGGGAACTATGGCTACACCTTC. Protein product: CASSFRGNYGYTF.